This TCR beta chain was documented in a study of T-cell memory formation after mild COVID-19. TCRdb re-called the 5' RACE reads through MiXCR, storing one row per CDR3 protein. The sample lists 380,000 or so distinct CDR3 sequences, roughly 15% seen once, with about 20% in the top ten. There are 16 residues in the CDR3. CDR1 and CDR2 (germline): SGHKS, YYEKEE (reference sequence). V lost 3 bases to trimming and J lost 6 bases; unmatched junction nucleotides: 6. The sample taken for sequencing was PBMCs or a T cell subset sorted from them (not recorded which). V is TRBV5-5 and J is TRBJ1-4, with 12 bases identical to TRBD1. The receptor was isolated from a young man who had mild COVID-19 (a few samples of this study predate the infection). Cell type and time point are not known. The CDR3 reads CASSWDRGRTYEKLFF. The DNA of the CDR3 is TGTGCCAGCAGCTGGGACAGGGGGCGTACTTATGAAAAACTGTTTTTT.